A single sample gave rise to the 22 T cell receptor beta chains below, sequenced in a study of T cells in localized non-small cell lung cancer. Measured with immunoSEQ multiplex PCR; TCRdb has only the in-frame clones, and not every one. The table has roughly 20,000 clones, 88% seen once. The specimen was peripheral blood mononuclear cells, collected before any cancer treatment. The receptors were gathered from a male donor at least 60 years old with stage II lung adenocarcinoma.

This chain joins TRBV4-2 and TRBJ2-2; maybe TRBD2 (6 bases). Trimming stripped 1 base from V and 3 bases from J, with 12 bases between. The CDR3 is made up of 16 amino acids. The V gene's germline CDR1 is LGHNA and CDR2 YNFKEQ. CDR3 sequence: CASSQAQWGDTGELFF. CDR3 coding DNA: TGTGCCAGCAGCCAAGCTCAGTGGGGGGACACCGGGGAGCTGTTTTTT.

The J gene is TRBJ1-5, the V gene TRBV10-2, with D possibly TRBD1 on 5 matching bases. Looked up from germline, CDR1 is WSHSY and CDR2 is SAAADI. The CDR3 totals 15 residues. V shed 0 bases and J shed 6 bases, with 12 bases lying between them. CDR3 region: CASSESGGRGQPQHF. The CDR3 DNA is TGCGCCAGCAGTGAGTCGGGGGGAAGGGGTCAGCCCCAGCATTTT.

This chain uses TRBV14 with TRBJ1-1, with D uncertain. This CDR3 has 14 residues. V shed 0 bases and J shed 4 bases, with 9 bases lying between them. CDR1 and CDR2 from the germline V gene are SGHDN and FVKESK. The DNA for the CDR3 is TGTGCCAGCAGCCAAGATCCAGCGAGCACTGAAGCTTTCTTT. This gives the protein CASSQDPASTEAFF.

This chain links TRBV7-9 with TRBJ1-4; D call uncertain. This CDR3 is built from 15 residues. Germline loops: CDR1 SEHNR, CDR2 FQNEAQ (reference sequence). The ends were cut back, 3 bases at V and 0 bases at J, with 8 bases in the middle. CDR3 coding DNA: TGTGCCAGCAGCTTTTGGCAGGCAACTAATGAAAAACTGTTTTTT. It codes for CASSFWQATNEKLFF.

The chain employs TRBV9 and TRBJ2-2; a weak D match, TRBD1 (5 bases). The CDR3 has 16 amino acids. Germline CDR1 and CDR2: SGDLS and YYNGEE. V was shortened by 3 bases and J by 5 bases, with 17 bases between the two germline ends. The CDR3 here is CASSAQGWSSTGELFF. The CDR3 DNA is TGTGCCAGCAGCGCGCAGGGATGGTCATCGACCGGGGAGCTGTTTTTT.

This chain uses TRBV5-4 with TRBJ2-5, with 9 bases fitting TRBD2. Germline V gene lookup returns CDR1 SGHNT and CDR2 YYREEE (reference sequence). The CDR3 is made up of 14 amino acids. V gave up 4 bases and J gave up 6 bases; unmatched junction bases: 7. This CDR3 is CASSPREGGKTQYF. CDR3 DNA: TGTGCCAGCAGCCCGCGGGAGGGCGGAAAGACCCAGTACTTC.

This sequence joins TRBV19 and TRBJ1-4; no clear D gene. With 4 bases removed from V and 8 bases from J, the gap between germline ends came to 8 bases. The CDR3 is 12 amino acids. CDR1 and CDR2 (germline): LNHDA, SQIVND (reference sequence). In nucleotides, the CDR3 is TGTGCCAGTAGTAGCAGAGAGGAAAAACTGTTTTTT. This encodes CASSSREEKLFF.

The chain joins TRBV19 to TRBJ1-2; D might be TRBD1 (5 bases). The CDR3 extends over 11 amino acids. Deletions cut 10 bases from V and 8 bases from J, with 14 bases between. In germline, CDR1 is LNHDA, CDR2 SQIVND (reference sequence). The CDR3 coding sequence is TGTGCCACGAGACAGATCGGCGGCTACACCTTC. It translates to CATRQIGGYTF.

The chain links TRBV9 to TRBJ2-2, with no clear D. CDR3 length: 16 amino acids. Germline CDR1 is SGDLS and CDR2 is YYNGEE. Deletions cut 0 bases from V and 2 bases from J, with 11 bases between. CDR3: CASSVASIQNTGELFF. In nucleotides, the CDR3 is TGTGCCAGCAGCGTAGCATCAATACAAAACACCGGGGAGCTGTTTTTT.

The genes are TRBV4-2 and TRBJ2-7, with TRBD1 matching over 10 bases. Looked up from germline, CDR1 is LGHNA and CDR2 is YNFKEQ. The junction had 5 bases not matched to a gene; V was cut back by 3 bases and J by 3 bases. The CDR3 totals 15 residues. The CDR3 spells CASSQVTGGYYEQYF. The CDR3 DNA is TGTGCCAGCAGCCAGGTGACAGGGGGCTACTACGAGCAGTACTTC.

The V call is TRBV11-2, the J call TRBJ2-7, with 14 bases lining up with TRBD2. Germline CDR1 reads SGHAT; CDR2 reads FQNNGV. The CDR3 loop spans 14 amino acids. J was trimmed by 7 bases and V by 7 bases; bases with no gene match: 6. CDR3 sequence: CASTLGLAGVEQYF. Written as DNA, the CDR3 is TGTGCCAGCACCCTGGGACTAGCGGGAGTTGAGCAGTACTTC.

The rearrangement joins TRBV6-1 to TRBJ1-1; a weak D match, TRBD1 (6 bases). Germline V CDR1 and CDR2: MNHNS, SASEGT. Trimming stripped 6 bases from V and 2 bases from J, with 10 bases between. The CDR3 runs to 13 residues. CDR3 sequence: CASRWTVNTEAFF. The CDR3 region has the DNA TGTGCCAGCAGATGGACAGTTAACACTGAAGCTTTCTTT.

The chain is built from TRBV19 and TRBJ1-5; tentatively, D is TRBD1 (5 bases). The V gene lost 0 bases and the J gene lost 0 bases, with 12 bases spanning the gap. There are 17 residues in the CDR3. CDR1 is LNHDA and CDR2 is SQIVND in the germline V gene (reference sequence). The DNA for the CDR3 is TGTGCCAGTAGTATAGACGGGGGTGTCCTTAGCAATCAGCCCCAGCATTTT. Protein: CASSIDGGVLSNQPQHF.

This rearrangement joins TRBV11-2 to TRBJ2-5, with D maybe TRBD2 (7 bases). This CDR3 spans 17 amino acids. Trimming pared 0 bases from V and 5 bases from J, leaving 19 bases between. The germline CDR1 and CDR2 sequences are SGHAT and FQNNGV. CDR3 DNA: TGTGCCAGCAGCTTAGACCCCCCCGGGGGGCATCTGGAGACCCAGTACTTC. This encodes CASSLDPPGGHLETQYF.

This chain uses TRBV10-3 with TRBJ1-4; D is ambiguous. Germline V gene lookup returns CDR1 ENHRY and CDR2 SYGVKD. CDR3 length: 15 residues. V was cut by 4 bases and J by 7 bases, with 16 bases left in between. Here the CDR3 DNA reads TGTGCCATCAGTGGCAGTGGGCCGCGGGGTGAAAAACTGTTTTTT. It specifies CAISGSGPRGEKLFF.

J is TRBJ2-7 and V is TRBV10-1; D gene ambiguous. The CDR3 has 13 amino acids. Trimming left V 4 bases short and J 9 bases short, with 16 bases between. Germline V gene data show CDR1 as WNHNN and CDR2 as SYGVQD (reference sequence). CDR3 region: CASSGGDRAVQYF. The CDR3 nucleotides are TGCGCCAGCAGTGGTGGGGATAGGGCGGTGCAGTACTTC.

The genes are TRBV5-1 and TRBJ2-3; D unresolved. Germline V gives CDR1 SGHRS, CDR2 YFSETQ. The CDR3 totals 13 residues. V lost 8 bases, J lost 1 base, and 11 bases lay in between. CDR3 sequence reads: CASGWWGTDTQYF. As DNA, the CDR3 is TGCGCCAGTGGGTGGTGGGGCACAGATACGCAGTATTTT.

The chain employs TRBV29-1 and TRBJ1-1, with TRBD1 matching over 10 bases. The J segment lost 5 bases and the V segment lost 4 bases, leaving 10 bases of the junction unmatched. The CDR3 is 15 residues long. CDR1 is SQVTM, CDR2 ANQGSEA, per germline. The CDR3: CSVGDRGGGRTEAFF. The CDR3 DNA is TGCAGCGTTGGGGACAGGGGCGGTGGGAGAACTGAAGCTTTCTTT.

This chain links TRBV11-2 with TRBJ2-7; D unresolved. Germline-derived CDR1 and CDR2 are SGHAT and FQNNGV. V was cut by 5 bases and J by 9 bases, with 23 bases left in between. The CDR3 is 15 amino acids. The CDR3 bases are TGTGCCAGCAGCCAATCGATGACGACCTCTCTAAGGCAGTACTTC. Its translation is CASSQSMTTSLRQYF.

V gene TRBV6-5 combines with J gene TRBJ1-1, with TRBD1 matching over 7 bases. The CDR3 loop spans 15 amino acids. Unmatched junction bases numbered 7, after V lost 2 bases and J lost 4 bases. Germline CDR1 MNHEY, CDR2 SVGAGI. The DNA of the CDR3 is TGTGCCAGCAGTTACAGAAGGGGACAGCTCACTGAAGCTTTCTTT. Translating gives CASSYRRGQLTEAFF.

The V call is TRBV14, the J call TRBJ2-3; D may correspond to TRBD1 or TRBD2 (5 bases each). The CDR3 runs 15 residues. The V end lost 2 bases, the J end lost 2 bases, and 11 bases lay between the germline ends. The V gene's germline CDR1 is SGHDN and CDR2 FVKESK. The DNA of the CDR3 is TGTGCCAGCAGCCAACGATCGGGGCCCACAGATACGCAGTATTTT. Translation: CASSQRSGPTDTQYF.

This chain connects TRBV2 to TRBJ1-1, with D perhaps TRBD1 (5 bases). CDR1 SNHLY and CDR2 FYNNEI come from the germline V gene. Trimming pared 6 bases from V and 6 bases from J, leaving 17 bases between. The CDR3 runs 14 residues. This CDR3 is CASSGGPARPEAFF. CDR3 sequence (DNA): TGTGCCAGCAGCGGGGGACCGGCGAGGCCTGAAGCTTTCTTT.